The 8 T cell receptor beta chains in this list originate from one sample, sequenced in a study of Ad26.COV2.S vaccination and SARS-CoV-2 variants. Treatment in this sample: some 19 received Ad26.COV2.S at low or high dose, single or two shots; about five received placebo; per-sample allocation not given. After the first vaccine or placebo injection, samples were drawn on day 63. Here immunoSEQ multiplex PCR was the method, and the copy in TCRdb shows in-frame clones only, minus some. In the table there are roughly 300,000 clones, about 88% of which are singletons. Material: peripheral blood, obtained in a trial of Ad26.COV2.S vaccine versus placebo. The receptors derive from a person aged 18-60 years who received the Ad26.COV2.S COVID-19 vaccine or a placebo.

V and J are TRBV3-1 (or the pseudogene TRBV3-2) and TRBJ1-5, with D hard to call. The CDR3 sequence is 15 residues long. The V gene's germline CDR1 is LGHDT and CDR2 YNNKEL (reference sequence). V was pared by 6 bases and J by 6 bases, with 18 bases between. The DNA for the CDR3 is TGTGCCAGCAGTCCACGGGAGCAGAATCTTCAGCCCCAGCATTTT. This codes for CASSPREQNLQPQHF.

V is TRBV5-6 and J is TRBJ2-4; 8 nucleotides match TRBD2. The trim removed 4 bases at V and 3 bases at J, leaving 3 bases unmatched. CDR1 is SGHDT and CDR2 is YYEEEE in the germline V gene. The CDR3 loop spans 14 amino acids. The chain's CDR3 is CASSRLALKNIQYF. DNA for the CDR3: TGTGCCAGCAGCCGACTAGCGCTCAAAAACATTCAGTACTTC.

The chain recombines TRBV19 with TRBJ1-5; D not certain. CDR3 length: 13 residues. Germline-derived CDR1 and CDR2 are LNHDA and SQIVND (reference sequence). With 4 bases removed from V and 0 bases from J, the gap between germline ends came to 4 bases. DNA for the CDR3: TGTGCCAGTAGTAAGTATAGCAATCAGCCCCAGCATTTT. Translating gives CASSKYSNQPQHF.

The CDR3 DNA reads as TGTGCCAGCAGCCAGGCGTGGAGGTCAGAAAACCCTCGGGGCTACACCTTC. This translates into CASSQAWRSENPRGYTF. This chain connects TRBV3-1 (or the pseudogene TRBV3-2) to TRBJ1-2; D gene ambiguous. CDR1 and CDR2 (germline): LGHDT, YNNKEL (reference sequence). The CDR3 covers 17 residues. Deletions cut 3 bases from V and 8 bases from J, with 25 bases between.

The chain carries TRBV5-4 and TRBJ2-2, with 8 bases matching TRBD2. The germline V gene encodes CDR1 SGHNT and CDR2 YYREEE (reference sequence). The CDR3 contains 19 residues. J gave up 6 bases and V 10 bases, and 26 bases lay outside the gene matches. CDR3 sequence (DNA): TGTGCCTCCTCTCAACGGCCTGGACGGGGGGGTTCATCGGCCGGGGAGCTGTTTTTT. Translating gives CASSQRPGRGGSSAGELFF.

The rearrangement joins TRBV19 to TRBJ1-2; D is undetermined. CDR3 length: 13 residues. Per the germline V gene, CDR1 is LNHDA and CDR2 is SQIVND (reference sequence). The germline V and J ends were trimmed by 5 bases and 2 bases, with 9 bases remaining between them. CDR3: CASSGLGNYGYTF. The CDR3 DNA follows: TGTGCCAGTAGTGGACTGGGGAACTATGGCTACACCTTC.

The rearrangement joins TRBV30 to TRBJ2-7, with 9 nucleotides matching TRBD1. There are 12 residues in the CDR3. The germline CDR1 and CDR2 sequences are GTSNPN and SVGIG (reference sequence). CDR3 in DNA: TGTGCATTAGGACAGGGGAACTACGAGCAGTACTTC. Protein: CALGQGNYEQYF.

In this sample, this clone turned up once. This chain connects TRBV19 to TRBJ2-2; tentatively, D is TRBD2 (6 bases). V lost 3 bases and J lost 6, with 17 bases in between. Per germline, CDR1 LNHDA and CDR2 SQIVND (reference sequence). The CDR3 sequence is 16 residues long. CDR3 in amino acids: CASSIATSLASGELFF. CDR3 sequence (DNA): TGTGCCAGTAGTATCGCCACCTCTCTAGCGTCCGGGGAGCTGTTTTTT.